The 19 T cell receptor beta chains reported below all come from one sample, sequenced in a study of OX40 agonist ivuxolimab in advanced cancers. TCRdb keeps only in-frame clones here, not all; method: immunoSEQ multiplex PCR. The table has tens of thousands of clones, roughly 80% seen once. Sequenced material: CD4+ or CD8+ T cells sorted from blood, taken in a trial of the OX40 agonist ivuxolimab. These receptors originate from an adult with an advanced solid tumor such as melanoma, head and neck, liver or kidney cancer.

The genes are TRBV4-2 and TRBJ2-5, with D possibly being TRBD2 (6 bases). V was pared by 0 bases and J by 5 bases, with 13 bases between. CDR3 length equals 15 residues. Germline assignment: CDR1 LGHNA and CDR2 YNFKEQ. This CDR3 is CASSQDPGEWETQYF. CDR3 nucleotides: TGTGCCAGCAGCCAAGATCCGGGAGAGTGGGAGACCCAGTACTTC.

The chain has TRBV27 and TRBJ1-5, with 9 bases matching TRBD1. This CDR3 has 20 amino acids. J lost 2 bases, V lost 8 bases, and 22 bases had no gene match. Germline CDR1 is MNHEY and CDR2 is SMNVEV (reference sequence). The CDR3, as DNA: TGTGCCAGCGCGCGTCGGGTCACCGGGACAGGGTGGATGGGCAATCAGCCCCAGCATTTT. Encoded protein: CASARRVTGTGWMGNQPQHF.

The CDR3 DNA is TGTGCCAGCAGCGTAGCTCCAGAAAACACTGAAGCTTTCTTT. This translates into CASSVAPENTEAFF. The V call is TRBV9, the J call TRBJ1-1; D is undetermined. The CDR3 consists of 14 residues. Trimming shortened V by 0 bases and J by 2 bases, and 8 bases separated the two germline ends. Germline V gene lookup returns CDR1 SGDLS and CDR2 YYNGEE.

CDR3 loop: CAISEVEGTQYF. The CDR3 nucleotides read TGTGCCATCAGTGAGGTGGAGGGTACGCAGTATTTT. The rearrangement uses TRBV10-3 and TRBJ2-3, with a weak D call TRBD2 (6 bases). This CDR3 spans 12 amino acids. The V gene lost 2 bases and the J gene lost 8 bases, with 8 bases spanning the gap. Germline values: CDR1 ENHRY, CDR2 SYGVKD.

This rearrangement joins TRBV19 to TRBJ1-1; a weak D match, TRBD1 (6 bases). Germline V gene sequence: CDR1 LNHDA, CDR2 SQIVND (reference sequence). V lost 9 bases, J lost 1 base, and 12 bases lay in between. The CDR3 extends over 13 amino acids. DNA for the CDR3: TGTGCCAGCAACAGGGTCGAGAACACTGAAGCTTTCTTT. Translating gives CASNRVENTEAFF.

This clone is medium-sized (0.01 to 0.1%) within its sample. J is TRBJ2-7 and V is TRBV9; D unclear. Germline lookup yields CDR1 SGDLS and CDR2 YYNGEE. V lost 0 bases and J 2 bases, leaving 9 bases between the germline ends. The CDR3 covers 14 residues. CDR3 loop: CASSVAATAYEQYF. The CDR3 region has the DNA TGTGCCAGCAGCGTAGCAGCGACTGCCTACGAGCAGTACTTC.

This sequence joins TRBV28 and TRBJ1-2, with D hard to call. The CDR3 spans 15 residues. V lost 4 bases to trimming and J lost 0 bases, with 12 bases between them. Germline-derived CDR1 and CDR2 are MDHEN and SYDVKM. The CDR3 bases are TGTGCCAGCAGTTATCCGGCGGTTTCTAACTATGGCTACACCTTC. Its translation: CASSYPAVSNYGYTF.

This clone was counted once. The genes are TRBV6-5 and TRBJ1-2; 7 bases map to TRBD1. Losses at the gene ends were 6 bases for V and 8 bases for J; bases not matched to a gene: 6. CDR3 size: 12 residues. CDR1 and CDR2 from the germline V gene are MNHEY and SVGAGI. This CDR3 reads CASSPTGWGYTF. The DNA of the CDR3 is TGTGCCAGCAGCCCGACAGGGTGGGGCTACACCTTC.

The rearrangement links TRBV7-9 to TRBJ2-6, with unresolved D. Per the germline V gene, CDR1 is SEHNR and CDR2 is FQNEAQ (reference sequence). V was cut by 2 bases and J by 3 bases, with 5 bases left in between. The CDR3 is 14 amino acids. The CDR3 protein is CASSLPIGANVLTF. The CDR3 DNA reads as TGTGCCAGCAGCTTACCAATTGGGGCCAACGTCCTGACTTTC.

This clone came up once. The chain joins TRBV11-2 to TRBJ2-5, with D unresolved. V lost 1 base and J lost 2, with 8 bases in between. Germline loops: CDR1 SGHAT, CDR2 FQNNGV. The CDR3 extends over 14 amino acids. CDR3 DNA: TGTGCCAGCAGCTTAGGGGGAAGGCAAGAGACCCAGTACTTC. Amino acid sequence: CASSLGGRQETQYF.

The gene calls are TRBV7-8 and TRBJ1-5; perhaps TRBD1 as D (5 bases). This CDR3 comprises 16 residues. Trimming cost V 1 base and J 3 bases, with 13 bases left between them. Germline loops: CDR1 SGHVS, CDR2 FQNEAQ. CDR3 amino acids: CASSLVGRAFNQPQHF. CDR3 DNA: TGTGCCAGCAGCTTAGTAGGCAGGGCCTTCAATCAGCCCCAGCATTTT.

The CDR3 bases are TGTGCCAGCAGCTTAAGACAGGGGAGTTATGGTGAGCAGTTCTTC. Residues: CASSLRQGSYGEQFF. The rearrangement uses TRBV7-2 and TRBJ2-1, with 8 bases aligning to TRBD1. There are 15 residues in the CDR3. The germline CDR1 and CDR2 sequences are SGHTA and FQGNSA. The V gene end was trimmed by 2 bases and the J gene end by 9 bases; junction bases not matched to a gene: 9.

The V gene is TRBV7-5, the J gene TRBJ2-3. TRBV7-5 is recorded as a pseudogene. This CDR3 is 13 amino acids long. In DNA, the CDR3 is TGTGTCAGAAGCTTAGCAACCACAGATACGCAGTATTTT. The encoded protein is CVRSLATTDTQYF.

The rearrangement links TRBV28 to TRBJ2-5; 7 bases are a match to TRBD1. The V segment lost 5 bases and the J segment 0 bases; nucleotides outside the gene matches: 6. Germline lookup yields CDR1 MDHEN and CDR2 SYDVKM. CDR3 length equals 15 residues. The CDR3 DNA is TGTGCCAGCAGTACCTCGACAGGGAACCAAGAGACCCAGTACTTC. This translates into CASSTSTGNQETQYF.

The genes are TRBV25-1 and TRBJ1-5; D ambiguous. The CDR3 is made up of 13 amino acids. Deletions cut 6 bases from V and 6 bases from J, with 12 bases between. Germline V gene data show CDR1 as MGHDK and CDR2 as SYGVNS. The CDR3 loop reads CASRENEVQPQHF. The CDR3 DNA sequence: TGTGCCAGCAGGGAGAACGAGGTTCAGCCCCAGCATTTT.

The J gene is TRBJ1-6, the V gene TRBV4-3; D gene unclear. Germline V lookup: CDR1 LGHNA, CDR2 YSLEER. The V gene lost 1 base and the J gene lost 0 bases, with 10 bases spanning the gap. The CDR3 sequence is 17 residues long. The CDR3 coding sequence is TGCGCCAGCAGCCAAGTTGTGCAGAGCTCCTATAATTCACCCCTCCACTTT. As protein: CASSQVVQSSYNSPLHF.

The chain couples TRBV7-9 to TRBJ2-5, with D uncertain. V lost 5 bases and J 1 base, leaving 2 bases between the germline ends. This CDR3 is built from 11 residues. Germline assignment: CDR1 SEHNR and CDR2 FQNEAQ (reference sequence). The CDR3, as DNA: TGTGCCAGCAGCCCCCAAGAGACCCAGTACTTC. This encodes CASSPQETQYF.

The chain recombines TRBV5-1 with TRBJ2-3, with D hard to call. The CDR3 loop spans 13 amino acids. From germline, CDR1 is SGHRS and CDR2 YFSETQ. Deletions cut 1 base from V and 1 base from J, with 4 bases between. CDR3 DNA: TGCGCCAGCAGCTTGTATGGCACAGATACGCAGTATTTT. Amino acids: CASSLYGTDTQYF.

J is TRBJ1-5 and V is TRBV5-1; D is perhaps TRBD1 (6 bases). The V and J ends lost 5 bases and 7 bases respectively, with 13 bases between them. The CDR3 has 13 amino acids. Germline V gene data show CDR1 as SGHRS and CDR2 as YFSETQ. This CDR3 is CASSSQGEQPQHF. The DNA for the CDR3 is TGCGCCAGCAGTTCACAGGGAGAACAGCCCCAGCATTTT. The variable domain in full, completed from reference TRBV5-1 and TRBJ1-5, reads KAGVTQTPRYLIKTRGQQVTLSCSPISGHRSVSWYQQTPGQGLQFLFEYFSETQRNKGNFPGRFSGRQFSNSRSEMNVSTLELGDSALYLCASSSQGEQPQHFGDGTRLSIL.